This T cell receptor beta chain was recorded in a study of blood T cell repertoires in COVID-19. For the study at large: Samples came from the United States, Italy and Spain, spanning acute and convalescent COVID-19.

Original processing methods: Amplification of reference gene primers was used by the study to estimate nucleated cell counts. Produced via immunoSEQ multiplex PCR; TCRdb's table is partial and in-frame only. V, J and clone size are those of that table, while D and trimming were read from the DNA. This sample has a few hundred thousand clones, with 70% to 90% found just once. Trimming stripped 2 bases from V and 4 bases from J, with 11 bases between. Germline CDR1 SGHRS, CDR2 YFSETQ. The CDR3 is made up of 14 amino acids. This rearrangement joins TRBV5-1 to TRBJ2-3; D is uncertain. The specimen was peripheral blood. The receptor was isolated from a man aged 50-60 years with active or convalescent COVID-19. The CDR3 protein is CASSFNTVADTQYF. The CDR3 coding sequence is TGCGCCAGCAGCTTCAACACAGTGGCAGATACGCAGTATTTT.